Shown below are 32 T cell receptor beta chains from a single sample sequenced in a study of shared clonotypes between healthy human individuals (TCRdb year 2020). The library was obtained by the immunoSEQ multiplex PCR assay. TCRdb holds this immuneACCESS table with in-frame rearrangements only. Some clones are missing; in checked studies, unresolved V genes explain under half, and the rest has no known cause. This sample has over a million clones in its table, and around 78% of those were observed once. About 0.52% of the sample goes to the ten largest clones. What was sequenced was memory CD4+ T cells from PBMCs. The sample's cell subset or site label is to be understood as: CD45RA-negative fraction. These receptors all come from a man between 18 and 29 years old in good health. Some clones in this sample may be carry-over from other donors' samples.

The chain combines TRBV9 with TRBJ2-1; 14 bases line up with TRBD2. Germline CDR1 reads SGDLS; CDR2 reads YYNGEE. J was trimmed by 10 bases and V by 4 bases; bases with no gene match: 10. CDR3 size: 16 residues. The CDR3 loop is CASSLRGTSGSQEQFF. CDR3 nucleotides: TGTGCCAGCAGCCTAAGGGGGACTAGCGGGAGTCAAGAGCAGTTCTTC.

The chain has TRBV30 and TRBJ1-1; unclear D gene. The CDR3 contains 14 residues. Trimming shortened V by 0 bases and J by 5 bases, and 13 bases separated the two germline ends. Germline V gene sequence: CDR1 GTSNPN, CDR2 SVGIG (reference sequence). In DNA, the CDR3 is TGTGCCTGGAGTGTATACGGTTTGGGGACTGAAGCTTTCTTT. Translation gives CAWSVYGLGTEAFF.

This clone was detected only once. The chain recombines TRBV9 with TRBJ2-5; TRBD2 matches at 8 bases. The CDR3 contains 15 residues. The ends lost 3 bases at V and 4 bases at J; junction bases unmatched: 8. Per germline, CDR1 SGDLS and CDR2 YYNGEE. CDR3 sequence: CASSAPGLGLETQYF. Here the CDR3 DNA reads TGTGCCAGCAGCGCACCGGGACTAGGACTAGAGACCCAGTACTTC.

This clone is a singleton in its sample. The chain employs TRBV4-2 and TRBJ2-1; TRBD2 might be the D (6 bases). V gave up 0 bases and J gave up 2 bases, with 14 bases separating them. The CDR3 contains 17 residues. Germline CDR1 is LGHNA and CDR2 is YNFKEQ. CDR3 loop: CASSQDRGRGTYNEQFF. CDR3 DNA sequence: TGTGCCAGCAGCCAAGATCGAGGGCGGGGCACCTACAATGAGCAGTTCTTC.

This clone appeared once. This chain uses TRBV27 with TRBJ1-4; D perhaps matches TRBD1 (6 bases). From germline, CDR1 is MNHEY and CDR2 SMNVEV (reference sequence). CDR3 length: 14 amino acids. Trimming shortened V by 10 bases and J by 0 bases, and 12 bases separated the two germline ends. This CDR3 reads CATPGAATNEKLFF. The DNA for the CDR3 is TGTGCCACCCCGGGGGCAGCAACTAATGAAAAACTGTTTTTT.

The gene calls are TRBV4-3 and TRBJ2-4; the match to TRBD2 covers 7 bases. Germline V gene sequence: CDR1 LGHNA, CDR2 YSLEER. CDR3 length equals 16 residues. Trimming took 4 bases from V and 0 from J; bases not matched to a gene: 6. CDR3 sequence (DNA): TGCGCCAGCAGCCCCGCTAGCGGTAGAGCCAAAAACATTCAGTACTTC. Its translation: CASSPASGRAKNIQYF.

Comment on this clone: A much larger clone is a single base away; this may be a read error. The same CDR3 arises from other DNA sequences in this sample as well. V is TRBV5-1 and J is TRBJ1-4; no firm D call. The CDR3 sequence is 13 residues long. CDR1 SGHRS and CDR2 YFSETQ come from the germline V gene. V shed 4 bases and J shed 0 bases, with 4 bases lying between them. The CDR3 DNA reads TGCGCCAGCAGCCCGGCAACTAATGAAAAACTGTTTTTT. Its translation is CASSPATNEKLFF.

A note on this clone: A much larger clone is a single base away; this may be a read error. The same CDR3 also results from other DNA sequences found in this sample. The CDR3 DNA reads TGTGCCAGCAGTTACGGAAACACCATATATTTT. Its translation: CASSYGNTIYF. The V gene is TRBV6-5, the J gene TRBJ1-3, with D unresolved. V was trimmed by 2 bases and J by 4 bases, leaving 0 bases between them. The CDR3 length is 11 residues. Germline V gives CDR1 MNHEY, CDR2 SVGAGI.

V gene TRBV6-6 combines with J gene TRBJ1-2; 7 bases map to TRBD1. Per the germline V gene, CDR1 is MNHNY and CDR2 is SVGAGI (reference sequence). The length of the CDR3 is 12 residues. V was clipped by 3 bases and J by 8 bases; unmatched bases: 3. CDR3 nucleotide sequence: TGTGCCAGCAGTTATACAGGGGAAGGCTACACCTTC. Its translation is CASSYTGEGYTF.

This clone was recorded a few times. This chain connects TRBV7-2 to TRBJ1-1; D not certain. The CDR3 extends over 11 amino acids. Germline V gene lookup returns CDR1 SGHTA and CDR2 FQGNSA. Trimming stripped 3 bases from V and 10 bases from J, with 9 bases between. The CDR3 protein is CASSFGPGAFF. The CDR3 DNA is TGTGCCAGCAGCTTTGGACCGGGAGCTTTCTTT.

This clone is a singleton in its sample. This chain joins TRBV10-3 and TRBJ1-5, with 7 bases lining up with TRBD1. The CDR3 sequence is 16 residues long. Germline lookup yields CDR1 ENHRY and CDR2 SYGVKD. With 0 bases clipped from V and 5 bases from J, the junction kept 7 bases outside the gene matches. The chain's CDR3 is CAISESRGQWDQPQHF. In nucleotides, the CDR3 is TGTGCCATCAGTGAGTCAAGGGGGCAGTGGGATCAGCCCCAGCATTTT.

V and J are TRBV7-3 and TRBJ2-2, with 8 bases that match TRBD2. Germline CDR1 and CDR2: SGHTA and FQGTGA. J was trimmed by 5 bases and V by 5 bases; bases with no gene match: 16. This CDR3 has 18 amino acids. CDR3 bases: TGTGCCAGCAGCACCTCGGGGACTAGTGTTGGTAGGACCGGGGAGCTGTTTTTT. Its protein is CASSTSGTSVGRTGELFF.

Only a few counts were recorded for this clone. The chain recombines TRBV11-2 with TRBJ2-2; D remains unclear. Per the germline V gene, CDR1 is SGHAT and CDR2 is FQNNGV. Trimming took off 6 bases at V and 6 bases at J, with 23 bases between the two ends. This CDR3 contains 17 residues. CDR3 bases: TGTGCCAGCAGTTCCGCGTTTATCAACTTACCCCCCGGGGAGCTGTTTTTT. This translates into CASSSAFINLPPGELFF.

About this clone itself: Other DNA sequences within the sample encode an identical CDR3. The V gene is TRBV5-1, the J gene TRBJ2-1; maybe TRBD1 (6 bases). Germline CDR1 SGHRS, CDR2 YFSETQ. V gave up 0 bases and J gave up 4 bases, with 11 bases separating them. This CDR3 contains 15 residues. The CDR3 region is CASSLVADRYNEQFF. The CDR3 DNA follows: TGCGCCAGCAGCTTGGTGGCGGACAGATACAATGAGCAGTTCTTC.

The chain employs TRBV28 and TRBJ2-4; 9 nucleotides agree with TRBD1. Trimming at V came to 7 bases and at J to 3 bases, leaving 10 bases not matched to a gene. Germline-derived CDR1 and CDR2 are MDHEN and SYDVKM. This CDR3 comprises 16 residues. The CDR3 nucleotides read TGTGCCAGCATCCAACAGGGGGCTTTGGGCAAAAACATTCAGTACTTC. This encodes CASIQQGALGKNIQYF.

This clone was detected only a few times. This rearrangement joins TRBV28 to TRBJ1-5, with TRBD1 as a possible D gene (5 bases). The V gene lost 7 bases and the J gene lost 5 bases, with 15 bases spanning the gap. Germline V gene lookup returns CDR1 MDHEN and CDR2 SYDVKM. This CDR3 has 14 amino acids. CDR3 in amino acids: CASTRRQMYQPQHF. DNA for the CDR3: TGTGCCAGCACCCGACGACAGATGTATCAGCCCCAGCATTTT.

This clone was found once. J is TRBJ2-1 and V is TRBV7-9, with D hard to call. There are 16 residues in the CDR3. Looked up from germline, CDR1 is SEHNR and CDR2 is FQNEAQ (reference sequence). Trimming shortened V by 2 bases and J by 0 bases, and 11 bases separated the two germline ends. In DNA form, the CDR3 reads TGTGCCAGCAGCTTAACTTTCGGAGCCTCCTACAATGAGCAGTTCTTC. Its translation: CASSLTFGASYNEQFF.

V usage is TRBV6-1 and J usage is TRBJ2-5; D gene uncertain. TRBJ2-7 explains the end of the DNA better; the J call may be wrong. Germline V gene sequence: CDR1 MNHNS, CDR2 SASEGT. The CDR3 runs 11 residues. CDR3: CASRHRYEQYF. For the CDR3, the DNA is TGTGCCAGCAGGCACAGATACGAGCAGTACTTC.

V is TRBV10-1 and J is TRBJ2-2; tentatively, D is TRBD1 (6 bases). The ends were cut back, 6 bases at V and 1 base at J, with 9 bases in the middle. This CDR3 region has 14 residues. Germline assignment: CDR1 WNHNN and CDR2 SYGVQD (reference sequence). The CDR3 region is CASRRGGNTGELFF. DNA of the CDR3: TGCGCCAGCAGGAGAGGGGGGAACACCGGGGAGCTGTTTTTT.

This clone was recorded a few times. CDR3 in amino acids: CAISGGDEQYF. CDR3 nucleotides: TGTGCCATCAGTGGGGGGGACGAGCAGTACTTC. This chain links TRBV10-3 with TRBJ2-7; D might be TRBD2 (6 bases). Germline-derived CDR1 and CDR2 are ENHRY and SYGVKD. The V end lost 4 bases, the J end lost 5 bases, and 6 bases lay between the germline ends. This CDR3 has 11 amino acids.

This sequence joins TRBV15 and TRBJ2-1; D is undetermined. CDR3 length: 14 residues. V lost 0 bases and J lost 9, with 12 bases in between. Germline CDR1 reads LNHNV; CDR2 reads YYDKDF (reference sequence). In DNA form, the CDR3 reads TGTGCCACCAGCAGAGATCAAGTGAGCTTTGAGCAGTTCTTC. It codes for CATSRDQVSFEQFF.

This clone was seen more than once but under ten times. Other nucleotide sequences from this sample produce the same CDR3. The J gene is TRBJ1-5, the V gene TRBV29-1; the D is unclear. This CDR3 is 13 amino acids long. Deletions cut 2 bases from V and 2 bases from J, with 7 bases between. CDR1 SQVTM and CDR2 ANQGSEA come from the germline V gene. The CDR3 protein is CSVELGGNQPQHF. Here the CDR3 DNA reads TGCAGCGTTGAACTGGGTGGCAATCAGCCCCAGCATTTT.

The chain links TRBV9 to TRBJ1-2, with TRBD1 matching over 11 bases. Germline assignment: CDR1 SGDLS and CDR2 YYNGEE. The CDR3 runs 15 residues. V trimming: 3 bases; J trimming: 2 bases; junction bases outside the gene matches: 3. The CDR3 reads CASSARTGGNYGYTF. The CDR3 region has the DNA TGTGCCAGCAGCGCTCGGACAGGGGGCAACTATGGCTACACCTTC.

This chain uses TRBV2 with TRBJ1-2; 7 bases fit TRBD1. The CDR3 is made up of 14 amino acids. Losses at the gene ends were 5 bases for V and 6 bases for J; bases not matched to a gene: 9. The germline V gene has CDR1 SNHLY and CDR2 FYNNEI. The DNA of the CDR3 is TGTGCCAGCAGTCGACAGGGATCGGGAGATGGCTACACCTTC. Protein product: CASSRQGSGDGYTF.

CDR3 coding DNA: TGTGCCAGCAGCCCTAAGGGTAGGCAGCCCCAGCATTTT. Amino acids: CASSPKGRQPQHF. V gene TRBV27 combines with J gene TRBJ1-5, with D uncertain. This CDR3 has 13 amino acids. Germline V gene lookup returns CDR1 MNHEY and CDR2 SMNVEV (reference sequence). V was shortened by 6 bases and J by 7 bases, with 13 bases between the two germline ends.

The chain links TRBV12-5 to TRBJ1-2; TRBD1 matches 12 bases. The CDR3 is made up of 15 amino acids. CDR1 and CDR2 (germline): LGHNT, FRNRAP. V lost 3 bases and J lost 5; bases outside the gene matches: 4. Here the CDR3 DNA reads TGTGCTAGTGGTTTTGGGACAGGGGGCCTTTATGGCTACACCTTC. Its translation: CASGFGTGGLYGYTF.

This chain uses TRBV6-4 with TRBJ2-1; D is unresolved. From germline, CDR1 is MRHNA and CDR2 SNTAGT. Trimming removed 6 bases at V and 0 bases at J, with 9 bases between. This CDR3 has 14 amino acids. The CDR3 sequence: CASSPKSSYNEQFF. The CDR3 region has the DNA TGTGCCAGCAGCCCCAAAAGCTCCTACAATGAGCAGTTCTTC.

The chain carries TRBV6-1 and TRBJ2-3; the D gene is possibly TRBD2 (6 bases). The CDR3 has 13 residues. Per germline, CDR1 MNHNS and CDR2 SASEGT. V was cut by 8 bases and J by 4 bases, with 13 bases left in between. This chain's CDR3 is CASASVFSDTQYF. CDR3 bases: TGTGCCAGCGCTAGCGTTTTTTCAGATACGCAGTATTTT.

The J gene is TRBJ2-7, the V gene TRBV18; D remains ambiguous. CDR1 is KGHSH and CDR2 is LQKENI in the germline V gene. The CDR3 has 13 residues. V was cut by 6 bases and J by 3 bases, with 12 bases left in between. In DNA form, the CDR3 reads TGTGCCAGCTCCATAACGGGTGGCTACGAGCAGTACTTC. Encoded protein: CASSITGGYEQYF.

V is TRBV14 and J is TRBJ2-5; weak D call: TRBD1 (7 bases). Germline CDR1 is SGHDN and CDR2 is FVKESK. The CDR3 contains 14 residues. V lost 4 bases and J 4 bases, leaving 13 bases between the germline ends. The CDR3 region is CASSRRQGGETQYF. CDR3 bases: TGTGCCAGCAGCCGACGACAGGGAGGAGAGACCCAGTACTTC. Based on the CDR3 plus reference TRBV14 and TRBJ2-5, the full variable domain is EAGVTQFPSHSVIEKGQTVTLRCDPISGHDNLYWYRRVMGKEIKFLLHFVKESKQDESGMPNNRFLAERTGGTYSTLKVQPAELEDSGVYFCASSRRQGGETQYFGPGTRLLVL.

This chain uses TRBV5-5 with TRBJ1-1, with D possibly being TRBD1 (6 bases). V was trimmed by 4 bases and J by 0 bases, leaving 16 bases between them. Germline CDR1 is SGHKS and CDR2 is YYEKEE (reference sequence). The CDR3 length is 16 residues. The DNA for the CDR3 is TGTGCCAGCAGCCAACGACGGGGGCTCCTGAACACTGAAGCTTTCTTT. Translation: CASSQRRGLLNTEAFF.

The CDR3 DNA reads TGTGCCAGCTCACCGGGACAGGGGGCCTTGACCTATGGCTACACCTTC. The encoded protein is CASSPGQGALTYGYTF. The J gene is TRBJ1-2, the V gene TRBV18; 12 bases are shared with TRBD1. Germline loops: CDR1 KGHSH, CDR2 LQKENI. The CDR3 has 16 amino acids. The V segment lost 3 bases and the J segment 4 bases; nucleotides outside the gene matches: 6. The variable domain in full, with the rest retrieved from reference TRBV18 and TRBJ1-2, is NAGVMQNPRHLVRRRGQEARLRCSPMKGHSHVYWYRQLPEEGLKFMVYLQKENIIDESGMPKERFSAEFPKEGPSILRIQQVVRGDSAAYFCASSPGQGALTYGYTFGSGTRLTVV.